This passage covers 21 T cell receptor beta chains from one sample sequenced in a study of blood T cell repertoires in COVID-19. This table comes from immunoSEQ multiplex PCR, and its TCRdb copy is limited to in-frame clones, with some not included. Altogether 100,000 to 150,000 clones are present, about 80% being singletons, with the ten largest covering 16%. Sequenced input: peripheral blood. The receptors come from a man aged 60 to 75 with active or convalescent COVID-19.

The CDR3 reads CASRPSLRVLLTHGYTF. Here the CDR3 DNA reads TGTGCCAGTAGACCTAGCCTTCGGGTCCTTCTCACCCATGGCTACACCTTC. This chain connects TRBV19 to TRBJ1-2; D gene unclear. CDR1 is LNHDA and CDR2 is SQIVND in the germline V gene (reference sequence). The V end lost 6 bases, the J end lost 6 bases, and 26 bases lay between the germline ends. The CDR3 is made up of 17 amino acids.

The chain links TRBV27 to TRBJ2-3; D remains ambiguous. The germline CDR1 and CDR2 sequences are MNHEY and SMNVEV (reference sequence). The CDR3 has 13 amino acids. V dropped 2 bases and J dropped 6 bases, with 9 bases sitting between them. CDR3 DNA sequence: TGTGCCAGCAGTTTAAAACTGTGGGATACGCAGTATTTT. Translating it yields CASSLKLWDTQYF.

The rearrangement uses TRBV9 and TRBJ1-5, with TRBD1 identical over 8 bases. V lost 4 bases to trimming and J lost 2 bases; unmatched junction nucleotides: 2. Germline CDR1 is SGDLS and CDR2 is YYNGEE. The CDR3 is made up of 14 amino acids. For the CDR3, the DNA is TGTGCCAGCAGCACGACAGGGGGCAATCAGCCCCAGCATTTT. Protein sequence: CASSTTGGNQPQHF.

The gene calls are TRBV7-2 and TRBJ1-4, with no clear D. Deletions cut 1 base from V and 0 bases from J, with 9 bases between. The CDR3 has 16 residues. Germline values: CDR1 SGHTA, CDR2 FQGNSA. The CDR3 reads CASSLGSRATNEKLFF. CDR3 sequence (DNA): TGTGCCAGCAGCTTAGGGTCTCGGGCAACTAATGAAAAACTGTTTTTT.

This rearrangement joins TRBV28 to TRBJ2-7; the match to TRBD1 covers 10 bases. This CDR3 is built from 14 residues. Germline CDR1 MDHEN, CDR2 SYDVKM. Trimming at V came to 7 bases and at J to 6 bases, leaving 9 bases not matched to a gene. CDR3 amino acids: CASTMTGGGGEQYF. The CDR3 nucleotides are TGTGCCAGCACCATGACAGGGGGCGGCGGCGAGCAGTACTTC.

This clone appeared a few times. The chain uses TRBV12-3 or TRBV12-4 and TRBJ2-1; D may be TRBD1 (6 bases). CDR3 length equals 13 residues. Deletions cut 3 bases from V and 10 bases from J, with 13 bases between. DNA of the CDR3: TGTGCCAGCAGTTTTCAGGGGAAGATCGAGCAGTTCTTC. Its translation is CASSFQGKIEQFF.

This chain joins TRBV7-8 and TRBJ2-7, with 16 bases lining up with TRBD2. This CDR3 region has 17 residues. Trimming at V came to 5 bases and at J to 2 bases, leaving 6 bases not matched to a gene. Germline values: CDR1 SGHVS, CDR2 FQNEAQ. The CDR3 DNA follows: TGTGCCAGCAGCCATCCTGGGACTAGCGGGAGGGCCTACGAGCAGTACTTC. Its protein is CASSHPGTSGRAYEQYF.

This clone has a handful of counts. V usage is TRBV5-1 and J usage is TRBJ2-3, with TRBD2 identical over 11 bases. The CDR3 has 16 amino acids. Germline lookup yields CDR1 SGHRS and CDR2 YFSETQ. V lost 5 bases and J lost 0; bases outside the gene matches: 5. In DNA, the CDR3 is TGCGCCAGCAGTATAGCGGGAGGGCGTAGCACAGATACGCAGTATTTT. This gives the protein CASSIAGGRSTDTQYF.

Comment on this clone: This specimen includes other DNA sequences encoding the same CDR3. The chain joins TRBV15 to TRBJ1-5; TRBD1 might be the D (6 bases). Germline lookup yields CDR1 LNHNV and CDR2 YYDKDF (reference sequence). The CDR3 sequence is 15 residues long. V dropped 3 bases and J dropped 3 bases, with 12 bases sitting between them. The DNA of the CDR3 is TGTGCCACCAGCAGGGATGGACAGATCAATCAGCCCCAGCATTTT. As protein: CATSRDGQINQPQHF.

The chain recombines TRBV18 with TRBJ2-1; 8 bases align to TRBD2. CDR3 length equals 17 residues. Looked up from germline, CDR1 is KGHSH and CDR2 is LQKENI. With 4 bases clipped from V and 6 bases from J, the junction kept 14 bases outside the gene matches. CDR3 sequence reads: CASSLLLAAPSGNEQFF. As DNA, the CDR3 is TGTGCCAGCTCACTCCTACTAGCGGCCCCTTCGGGCAATGAGCAGTTCTTC.

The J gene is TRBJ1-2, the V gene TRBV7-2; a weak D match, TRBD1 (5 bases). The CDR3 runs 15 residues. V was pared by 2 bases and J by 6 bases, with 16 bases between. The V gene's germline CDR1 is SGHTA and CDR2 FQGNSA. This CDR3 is CASSLMAGMKDGYTF. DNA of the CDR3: TGTGCCAGCAGCTTAATGGCAGGGATGAAGGATGGCTACACCTTC.

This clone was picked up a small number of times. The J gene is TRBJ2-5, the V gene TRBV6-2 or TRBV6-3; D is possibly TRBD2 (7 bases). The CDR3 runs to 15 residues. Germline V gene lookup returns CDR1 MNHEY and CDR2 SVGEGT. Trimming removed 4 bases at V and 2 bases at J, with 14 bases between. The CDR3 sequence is CASSLRRGGQETQYF. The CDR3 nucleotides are TGTGCCAGCAGTTTGAGGAGGGGGGGGCAAGAGACCCAGTACTTC.

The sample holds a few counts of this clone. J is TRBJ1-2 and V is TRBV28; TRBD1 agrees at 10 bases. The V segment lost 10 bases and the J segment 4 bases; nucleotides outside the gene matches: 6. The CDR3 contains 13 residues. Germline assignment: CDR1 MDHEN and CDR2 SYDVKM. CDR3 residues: CATRQGARYGYTF. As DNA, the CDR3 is TGTGCCACCAGACAGGGGGCCCGCTATGGCTACACCTTC.

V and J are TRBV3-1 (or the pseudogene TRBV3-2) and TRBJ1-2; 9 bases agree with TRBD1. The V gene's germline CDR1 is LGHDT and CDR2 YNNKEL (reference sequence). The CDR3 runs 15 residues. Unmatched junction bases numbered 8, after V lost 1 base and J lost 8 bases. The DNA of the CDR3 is TGTGCCAGCAGCCAAGGGGCACAGGGGGCGCGGGGCTACACCTTC. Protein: CASSQGAQGARGYTF.

The CDR3 here is CSVDRAPYNEQFF. CDR3 nucleotides: TGCAGCGTCGACAGGGCCCCCTACAATGAGCAGTTCTTC. The chain is built from TRBV29-1 and TRBJ2-1; 7 nucleotides line up with TRBD1. This CDR3 has 13 residues. V dropped 6 bases and J dropped 2; count of bases not matched to a gene: 4. The germline V gene has CDR1 SQVTM and CDR2 ANQGSEA.

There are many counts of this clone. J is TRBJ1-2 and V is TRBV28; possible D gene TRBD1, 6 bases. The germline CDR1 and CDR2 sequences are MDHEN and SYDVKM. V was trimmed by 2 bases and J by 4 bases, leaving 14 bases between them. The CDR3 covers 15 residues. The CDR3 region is CASSLEGRGVYGYTF. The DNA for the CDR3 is TGTGCCAGCAGTTTAGAGGGCAGGGGAGTCTATGGCTACACCTTC.

The CDR3 loop reads CAWSSGQEPYNEQFF. In nucleotides, the CDR3 is TGTGCCTGGAGCTCGGGACAGGAGCCCTACAATGAGCAGTTCTTC. The chain links TRBV30 to TRBJ2-1; TRBD1 aligns across 8 bases. Germline assignment: CDR1 GTSNPN and CDR2 SVGIG (reference sequence). The CDR3 totals 15 residues. J lost 2 bases, V lost 3 bases, and 6 bases had no gene match.

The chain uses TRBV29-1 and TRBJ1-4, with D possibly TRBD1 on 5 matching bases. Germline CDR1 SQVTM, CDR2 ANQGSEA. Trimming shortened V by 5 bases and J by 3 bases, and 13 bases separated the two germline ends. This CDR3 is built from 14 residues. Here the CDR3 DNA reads TGCAGCGTTCCCCAGGGTTACTCTAATGAAAAACTGTTTTTT. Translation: CSVPQGYSNEKLFF.

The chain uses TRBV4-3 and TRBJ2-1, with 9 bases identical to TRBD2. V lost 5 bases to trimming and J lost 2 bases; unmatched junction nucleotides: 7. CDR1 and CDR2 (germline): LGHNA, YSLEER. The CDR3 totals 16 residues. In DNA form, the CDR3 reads TGCGCCAGCAGCTCCATGACTAGCGGACCCTACAATGAGCAGTTCTTC. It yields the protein CASSSMTSGPYNEQFF.

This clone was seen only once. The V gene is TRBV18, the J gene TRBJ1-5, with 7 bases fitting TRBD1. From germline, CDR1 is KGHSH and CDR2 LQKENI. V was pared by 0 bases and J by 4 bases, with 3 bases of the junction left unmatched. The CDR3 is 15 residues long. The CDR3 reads CASSPPGTANQPQHF. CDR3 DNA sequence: TGTGCCAGCTCACCACCCGGGACAGCAAATCAGCCCCAGCATTTT.

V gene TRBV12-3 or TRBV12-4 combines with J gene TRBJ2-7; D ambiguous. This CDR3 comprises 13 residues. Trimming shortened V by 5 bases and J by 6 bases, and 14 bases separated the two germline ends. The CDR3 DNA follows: TGTGCCAGCAGTCCCTCCGAGGAGAGCGAGCAGTACTTC. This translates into CASSPSEESEQYF.